A selection of T cell receptor beta chains follows, all from one sample in a study of blood T cells in healthy people across ages. MiXCR was run by TCRdb on the 5' RACE reads, yielding one entry per CDR3 protein. The sample yields fewer than 2 million distinct CDR3 sequences, about two fifths seen once. What was sequenced was blood. These receptors were collected from a human donor in good health. The CDR3 runs from the conserved cysteine through the conserved F or W. The order of the fields is J gene, CDR3 length, V gene, CDR3 protein.

J gene: TRBJ2-6
CDR3 length: 17
V gene: TRBV7-6
CDR3 protein: CACSSGTDLSGANVLTF

J gene: TRBJ2-5
CDR3 length: 14
V gene: TRBV4-1
CDR3 protein: CASSPSPGGDEQYF

J gene: TRBJ1-2
CDR3 length: 15
V gene: TRBV4-1
CDR3 protein: CASSQTTGTDYGYTF

J gene: TRBJ2-7
CDR3 length: 15
V gene: TRBV29-1
CDR3 protein: CSVKNLQGKFYEQYF

J gene: TRBJ2-3
CDR3 length: 15
V gene: TRBV12-3/TRBV12-4
CDR3 protein: CASRLGDADTDTQYF

J gene: TRBJ1-2
CDR3 length: 15
V gene: TRBV20-1
CDR3 protein: CSAITKSGGAYGYTF

J gene: TRBJ2-7
CDR3 length: 15
V gene: TRBV7-2
CDR3 protein: CASSFWRGLSYEQYF

J gene: TRBJ1-2
CDR3 length: 15
V gene: TRBV20-1
CDR3 protein: CSARDRFGKGYGYTF

J gene: TRBJ1-5
CDR3 length: 14
V gene: TRBV11-2
CDR3 protein: CASSRWGLGQPQHF

J gene: TRBJ1-2
CDR3 length: 14
V gene: TRBV19
CDR3 protein: CASSLEEPNYGYTF

J gene: TRBJ2-1
CDR3 length: 18
V gene: TRBV4-2
CDR3 protein: CASSQTTSGGGTYNEQFF

J gene: TRBJ2-1
CDR3 length: 12
V gene: TRBV12-3/TRBV12-4
CDR3 protein: CAGGSSYNEQFF

J gene: TRBJ2-7
CDR3 length: 16
V gene: TRBV6-5
CDR3 protein: CASSYSITGSSYEQYF

J gene: TRBJ2-4
CDR3 length: 19
V gene: TRBV3-1
CDR3 protein: CASSQYPLAGEVAKNIQYF

J gene: TRBJ1-2
CDR3 length: 13
V gene: TRBV29-1
CDR3 protein: CSVEEGTIYGYTF

J gene: TRBJ1-2
CDR3 length: 15
V gene: TRBV4-1
CDR3 protein: CASSPGQNSIYGYTF

J gene: TRBJ2-7
CDR3 length: 13
V gene: TRBV29-1
CDR3 protein: CSARGLAHYEQYF

J gene: TRBJ2-1
CDR3 length: 13
V gene: TRBV20-1
CDR3 protein: CSAGAGSLDEQFF

J gene: TRBJ2-1
CDR3 length: 17
V gene: TRBV6-2/TRBV6-3
CDR3 protein: CASRTSTQRSSYNEQFF

J gene: TRBJ2-1
CDR3 length: 14
V gene: TRBV9
CDR3 protein: CASSVDYRGYEQFF

J gene: TRBJ2-4
CDR3 length: 22
V gene: TRBV11-1
CDR3 protein: CASSNFYRGLIPPHRSKNIQYF

J gene: TRBJ2-7
CDR3 length: 15
V gene: TRBV12-3/TRBV12-4
CDR3 protein: CASSFSGQSSYEQYF

J gene: TRBJ2-5
CDR3 length: 16
V gene: TRBV28
CDR3 protein: CASSSTGRTYQETQYF

J gene: TRBJ2-5
CDR3 length: 16
V gene: TRBV20-1
CDR3 protein: CSAIAWDRDEKEIQYF

J gene: TRBJ1-2
CDR3 length: 14
V gene: TRBV4-2
CDR3 protein: CASSQDLGVWGYTF

J gene: TRBJ2-1
CDR3 length: 16
V gene: TRBV7-6
CDR3 protein: CASSLQAGGTYNEQFF